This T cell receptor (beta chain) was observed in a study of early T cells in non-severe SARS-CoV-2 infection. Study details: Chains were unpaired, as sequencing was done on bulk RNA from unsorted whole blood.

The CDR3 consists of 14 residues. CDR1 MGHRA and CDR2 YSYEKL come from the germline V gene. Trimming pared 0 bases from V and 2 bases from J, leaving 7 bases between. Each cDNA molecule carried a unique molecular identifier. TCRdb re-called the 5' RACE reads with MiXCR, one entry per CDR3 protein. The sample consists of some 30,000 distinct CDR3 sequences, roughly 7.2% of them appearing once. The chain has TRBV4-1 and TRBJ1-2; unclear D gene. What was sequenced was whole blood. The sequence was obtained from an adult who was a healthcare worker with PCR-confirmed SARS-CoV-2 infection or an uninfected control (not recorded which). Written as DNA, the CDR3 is TGCGCCAGCAGCCAAGAGGTACAGAACTATGGCTACACCTTC. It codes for CASSQEVQNYGYTF.